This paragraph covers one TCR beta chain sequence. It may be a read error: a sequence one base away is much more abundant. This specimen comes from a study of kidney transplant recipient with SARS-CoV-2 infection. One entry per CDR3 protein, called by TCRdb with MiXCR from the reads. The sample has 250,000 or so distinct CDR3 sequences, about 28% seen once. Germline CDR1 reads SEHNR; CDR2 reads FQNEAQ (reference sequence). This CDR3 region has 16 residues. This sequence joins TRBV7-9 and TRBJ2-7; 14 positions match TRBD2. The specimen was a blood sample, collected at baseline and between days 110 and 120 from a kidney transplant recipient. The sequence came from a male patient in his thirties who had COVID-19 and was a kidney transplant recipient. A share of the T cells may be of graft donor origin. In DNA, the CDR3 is TGTGCCAGCAGCCCCCCAGGACTAGCGGGAGGTTACGGGCAGTACTTC. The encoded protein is CASSPPGLAGGYGQYF.